Reported below is one TCR beta chain. This entry belongs to a study of blood T cell repertoires in COVID-19. Libraries were prepared by immunoSEQ multiplex PCR; TCRdb keeps only in-frame clonotypes and omits some of them. The sample includes roughly 100,000 clones, around 86% of them seen just once. Germline CDR1 reads MDHEN; CDR2 reads SYDVKM. The CDR3 has 17 residues. Trimming took 5 bases from V and 3 from J; bases not matched to a gene: 15. Material: peripheral blood. The rearrangement links TRBV28 to TRBJ2-7, with 8 bases aligning to TRBD2. This receptor was taken from an elderly man with acute or convalescent COVID-19. In nucleotides, the CDR3 is TGTGCCAGCAGTCCCCGGGGACTAGTCGCATCTCGCTACGAGCAGTACTTC. It is translated as CASSPRGLVASRYEQYF.